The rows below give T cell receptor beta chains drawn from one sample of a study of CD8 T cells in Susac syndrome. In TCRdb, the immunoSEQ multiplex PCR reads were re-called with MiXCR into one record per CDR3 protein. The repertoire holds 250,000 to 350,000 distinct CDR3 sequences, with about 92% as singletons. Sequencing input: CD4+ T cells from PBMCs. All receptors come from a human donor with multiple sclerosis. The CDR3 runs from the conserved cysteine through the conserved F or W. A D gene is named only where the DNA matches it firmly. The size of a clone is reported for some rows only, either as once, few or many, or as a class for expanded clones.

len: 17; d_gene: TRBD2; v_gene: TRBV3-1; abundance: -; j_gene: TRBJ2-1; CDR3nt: TGTGCCAGCAGCCAAGATGAGGGACTAGCGGGTTACAATGAGCAGTTCTTC; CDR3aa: CASSQDEGLAGYNEQFF
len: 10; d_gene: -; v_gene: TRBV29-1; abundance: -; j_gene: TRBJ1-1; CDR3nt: TGCAGCGTTTGGTACACTGAAGCTTTCTTT; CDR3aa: CSVWYTEAFF
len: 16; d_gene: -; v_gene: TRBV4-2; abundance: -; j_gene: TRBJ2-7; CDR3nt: TGTGCCAGCAGCCAAGGAAGCGGAGGGTACTCCTACGAGCAGTACTTC; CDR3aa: CASSQGSGGYSYEQYF
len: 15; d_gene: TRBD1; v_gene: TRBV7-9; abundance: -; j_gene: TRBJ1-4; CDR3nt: TGTGCCAGCAGCTTAGGCGGGACAGCTAATGAAAAACTGTTTTTT; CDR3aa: CASSLGGTANEKLFF
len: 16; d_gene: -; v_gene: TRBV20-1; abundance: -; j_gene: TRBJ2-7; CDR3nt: TGCAGTGCTAGAGGGGTCCGCGGGACGTTAAAAAAGGAGCAGTACTTC; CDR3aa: CSARGVRGTLKKEQYF
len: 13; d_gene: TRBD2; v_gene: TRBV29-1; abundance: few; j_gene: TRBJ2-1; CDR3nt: TGCAGCGTTGGGACTAGCGGGGACAATGAGCAGTTCTTC; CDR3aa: CSVGTSGDNEQFF
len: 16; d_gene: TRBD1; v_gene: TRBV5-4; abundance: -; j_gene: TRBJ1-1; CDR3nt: TGTGCCAGCAGCCCAGTCCCGGGACAGGGGAACACTGAAGCTTTCTTT; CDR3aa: CASSPVPGQGNTEAFF
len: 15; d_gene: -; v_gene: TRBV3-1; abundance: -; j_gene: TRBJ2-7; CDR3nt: TGTGCCAGCAGCCGAGGACCCGTTAACTCCTACGAGCAGTACTTC; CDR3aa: CASSRGPVNSYEQYF
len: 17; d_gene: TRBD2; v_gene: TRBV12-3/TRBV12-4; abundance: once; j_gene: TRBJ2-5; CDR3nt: TGTGCCAGCAGTTTAACAAATGGAGTGCGGGGGGAAGAGACCCAGTACTTC; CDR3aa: CASSLTNGVRGEETQYF
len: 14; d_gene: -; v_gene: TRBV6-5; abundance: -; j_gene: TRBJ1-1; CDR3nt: TGTGCCAGCAGTTACTCGTTCGCGGACACTGAAGCTTTCTTT; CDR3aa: CASSYSFADTEAFF
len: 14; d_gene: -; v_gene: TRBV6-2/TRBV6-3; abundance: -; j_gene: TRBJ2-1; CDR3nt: TGTGCCAGCAGTTACTCGTTCTCATACAATGAGCAGTTCTTC; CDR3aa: CASSYSFSYNEQFF
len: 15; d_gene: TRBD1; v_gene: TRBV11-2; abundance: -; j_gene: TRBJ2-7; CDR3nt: TGTGCCAGCAGCAAACAGGGGACGTACTCCTACGAGCAGTACTTC; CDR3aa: CASSKQGTYSYEQYF
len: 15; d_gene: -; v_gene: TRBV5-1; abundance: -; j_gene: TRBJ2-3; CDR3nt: TGCGCCAGCAGCTTGGAGGGACGGGACACAGATACGCAGTATTTT; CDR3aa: CASSLEGRDTDTQYF
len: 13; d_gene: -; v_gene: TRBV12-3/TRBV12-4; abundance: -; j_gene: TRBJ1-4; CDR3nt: TGTGCCACCTCTCGGAGGGCGGGTGAAAAACTGTTTTTT; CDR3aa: CATSRRAGEKLFF
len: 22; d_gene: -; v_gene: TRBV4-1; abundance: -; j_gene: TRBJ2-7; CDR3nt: TGCGCCAGCAGCCAAGTAAACCTCCGGGACCTGAATAGGGGAGAGCCCTCCTACGAGCAGTACTTC; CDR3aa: CASSQVNLRDLNRGEPSYEQYF
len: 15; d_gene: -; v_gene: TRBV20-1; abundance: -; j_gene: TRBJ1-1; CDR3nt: TGCAGTGCCGGCGGGGCCCGGCGAGGGGGCACTGAAGCTTTCTTT; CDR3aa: CSAGGARRGGTEAFF
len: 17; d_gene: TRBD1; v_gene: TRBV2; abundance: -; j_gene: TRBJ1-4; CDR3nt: TGTGCCAGCAGATCAAGACAGGGGGTGGTGGCTAATGAAAAACTGTTTTTT; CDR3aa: CASRSRQGVVANEKLFF
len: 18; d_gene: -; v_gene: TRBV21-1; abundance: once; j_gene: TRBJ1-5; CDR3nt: TGTGCCAGCAGCAAAACCCAGGTGGGGAGGTTACATCGGCAGCCCCAGCATTTT; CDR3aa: CASSKTQVGRLHRQPQHF
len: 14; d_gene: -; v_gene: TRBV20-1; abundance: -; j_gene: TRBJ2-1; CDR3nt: TGCAGTGCTAGCTTTGGGGGAGGACACAATGAGCAGTTCTTC; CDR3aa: CSASFGGGHNEQFF
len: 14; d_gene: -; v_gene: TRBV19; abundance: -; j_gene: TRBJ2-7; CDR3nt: TGTGCCAGTAATTCTCCGGGGGACTCCTACGAGCAGTACTTC; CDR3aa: CASNSPGDSYEQYF
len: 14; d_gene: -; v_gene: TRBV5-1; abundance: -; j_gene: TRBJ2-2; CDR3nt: TGCGCCAGCAGCTTGGGACAGAACACCGGGGAGCTGTTTTTT; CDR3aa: CASSLGQNTGELFF
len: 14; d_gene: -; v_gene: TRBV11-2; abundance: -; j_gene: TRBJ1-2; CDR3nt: TGTGCCAGCAGCTTCCTGACCCATAACTATGGCTACACCTTC; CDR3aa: CASSFLTHNYGYTF
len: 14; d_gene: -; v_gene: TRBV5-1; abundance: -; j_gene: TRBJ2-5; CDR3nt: TGCGCCAGCAGCGACGTACAGGGTTTGGAGACCCAGTACTTC; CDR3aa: CASSDVQGLETQYF
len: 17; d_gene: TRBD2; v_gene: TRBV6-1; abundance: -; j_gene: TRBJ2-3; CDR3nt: TGTGCCAGCAGAGTTTGGGGGGGTAGCGGAGACCCAGATACGCAGTATTTT; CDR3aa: CASRVWGGSGDPDTQYF
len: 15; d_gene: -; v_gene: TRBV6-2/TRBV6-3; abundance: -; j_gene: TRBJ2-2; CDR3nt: TGTGCCAGTGTACCGGGACAACTGAACACCGGGGAGCTGTTTTTT; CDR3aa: CASVPGQLNTGELFF
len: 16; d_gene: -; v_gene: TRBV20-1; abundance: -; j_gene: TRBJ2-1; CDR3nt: TGCAGTGCTAGAGATCCGGCTAGCAAGGGCTGGGATGAGCAGTTCTTC; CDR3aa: CSARDPASKGWDEQFF
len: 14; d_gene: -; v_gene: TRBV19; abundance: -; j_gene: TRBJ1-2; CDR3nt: TGTGCCAGTAGTATATCCTCGGACGGCTATAGCTACACCTTC; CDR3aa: CASSISSDGYSYTF
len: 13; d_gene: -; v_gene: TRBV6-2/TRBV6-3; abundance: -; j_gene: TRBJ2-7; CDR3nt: TGTGCCAGCAGCCGTCTAGTTTTCCACGAGCAGTACTTC; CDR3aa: CASSRLVFHEQYF
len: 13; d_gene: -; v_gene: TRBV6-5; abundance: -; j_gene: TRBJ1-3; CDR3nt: TGTGCCAGCAGTTACGGCGAGCTAAACACCATATATTTT; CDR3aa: CASSYGELNTIYF
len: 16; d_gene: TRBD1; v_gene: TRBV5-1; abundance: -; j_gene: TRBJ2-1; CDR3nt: TGCGCCAGCAGCTTGGGGGACAGGGGGCCCTACAATGAGCAGTTCTTC; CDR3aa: CASSLGDRGPYNEQFF
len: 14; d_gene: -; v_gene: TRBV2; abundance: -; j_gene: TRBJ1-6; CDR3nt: TGTGCCAGCAGTGCTACAGGGTTTGCTTCACCCCTCCACTTT; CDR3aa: CASSATGFASPLHF
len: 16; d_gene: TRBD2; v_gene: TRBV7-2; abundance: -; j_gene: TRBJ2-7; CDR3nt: TGTGCCAGCAGCATCGGGGTTACTAGCGCCACTTACGAGCAGTACTTC; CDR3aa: CASSIGVTSATYEQYF
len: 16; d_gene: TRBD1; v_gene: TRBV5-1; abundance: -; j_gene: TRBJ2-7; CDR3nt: TGCGCCAGCAGCTTGGCCGGAGCGGACAGGGGAGGGGAGCAGTACTTC; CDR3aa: CASSLAGADRGGEQYF
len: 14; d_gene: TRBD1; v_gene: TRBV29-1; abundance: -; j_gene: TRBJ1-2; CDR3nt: TGCAGCGTTGGGCCACCCCAGGGGGCAGGTGGCTACACCTTC; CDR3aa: CSVGPPQGAGGYTF
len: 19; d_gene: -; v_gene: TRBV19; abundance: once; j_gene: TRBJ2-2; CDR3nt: TGTGCCAGTTACCCCGGACTTCATCGGAGGATGGCGAACACCGGGGAGCTGTTTTTT; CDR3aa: CASYPGLHRRMANTGELFF
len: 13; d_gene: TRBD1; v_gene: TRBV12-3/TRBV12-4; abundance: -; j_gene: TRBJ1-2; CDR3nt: TGTGCCAGCAGGCCGGGACAGAACTATGGCTACACCTTC; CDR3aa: CASRPGQNYGYTF
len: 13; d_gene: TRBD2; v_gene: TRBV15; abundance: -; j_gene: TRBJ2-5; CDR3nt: TGTGCCACCGGCGGGGGGCCCGGGGAGACCCAGTACTTC; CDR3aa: CATGGGPGETQYF
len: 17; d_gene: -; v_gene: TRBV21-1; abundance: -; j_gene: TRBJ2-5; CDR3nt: TGTGCCAGCAGCAAAGCAGGAACCGATAAAGGGAGAGAGACCCAGTACTTC; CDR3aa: CASSKAGTDKGRETQYF
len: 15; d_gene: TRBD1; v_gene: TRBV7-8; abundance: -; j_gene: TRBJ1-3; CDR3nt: TGTGCCAGCAGCTTAGCGGCAGGGGGCATAAACACCATATATTTT; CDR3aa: CASSLAAGGINTIYF
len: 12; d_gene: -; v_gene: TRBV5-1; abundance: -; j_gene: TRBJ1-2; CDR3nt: TGCGCCAGCAGCTCATCGCAGTATGGCTACACCTTC; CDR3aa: CASSSSQYGYTF
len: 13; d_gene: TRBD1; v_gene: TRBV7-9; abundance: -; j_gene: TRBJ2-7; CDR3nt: TGTGCCAGCAGACAGGGGCCATCCTACGAGCAGTACTTC; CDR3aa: CASRQGPSYEQYF
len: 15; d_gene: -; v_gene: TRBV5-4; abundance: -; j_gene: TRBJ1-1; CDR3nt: TGTGCGTCCCACGCGGGGACTGGGCGGGACACTGAAGCTTTCTTT; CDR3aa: CASHAGTGRDTEAFF
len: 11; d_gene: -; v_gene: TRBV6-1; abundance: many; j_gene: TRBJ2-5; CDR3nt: TGTGCCAGCAGCCCGCGGGAGACCCAGTACTTC; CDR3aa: CASSPRETQYF
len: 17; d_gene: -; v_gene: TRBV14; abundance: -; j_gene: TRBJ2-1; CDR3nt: TGTGCCAGCAGCCAGCCCCTTAGCGCGAACTCCTACAATGAGCAGTTCTTC; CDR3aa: CASSQPLSANSYNEQFF
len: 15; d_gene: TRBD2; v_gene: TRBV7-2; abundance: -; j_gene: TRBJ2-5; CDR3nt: TGTGCCAGCAGCATCGGGAGCGGGGCTAGGGAGACCCAGTACTTC; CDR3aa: CASSIGSGARETQYF
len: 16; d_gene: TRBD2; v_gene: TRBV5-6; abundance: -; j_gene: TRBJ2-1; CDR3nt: TGTGCCAGCAGCTTTTTGGGACTAGCGGGAGATCGTGAGCAGTTCTTC; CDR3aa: CASSFLGLAGDREQFF
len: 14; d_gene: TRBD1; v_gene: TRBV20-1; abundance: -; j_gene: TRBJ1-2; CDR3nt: TGCAGTGTCCCGTACCTAGACAGGGGGAATGGCTACACCTTC; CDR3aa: CSVPYLDRGNGYTF
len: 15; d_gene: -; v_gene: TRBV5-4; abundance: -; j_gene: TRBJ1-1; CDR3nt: TGTGCCAGCAGCTCCGGGCAGCCGCTGAACACTGAAGCTTTCTTT; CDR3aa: CASSSGQPLNTEAFF
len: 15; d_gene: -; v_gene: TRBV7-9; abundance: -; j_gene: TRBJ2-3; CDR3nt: TGTGCCAGCAGCTTTTCAGGGGCCCGCACAGATACGCAGTATTTT; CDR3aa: CASSFSGARTDTQYF
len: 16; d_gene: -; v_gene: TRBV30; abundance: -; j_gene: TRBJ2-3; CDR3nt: TGTGCCTGGAGCGAGGGGCACCGACTAGGGACAGATACGCAGTATTTT; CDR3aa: CAWSEGHRLGTDTQYF
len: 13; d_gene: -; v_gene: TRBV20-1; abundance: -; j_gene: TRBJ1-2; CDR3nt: TGCAGTGCTGTTTACAGTCTTAACTATGGCTACACCTTC; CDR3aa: CSAVYSLNYGYTF
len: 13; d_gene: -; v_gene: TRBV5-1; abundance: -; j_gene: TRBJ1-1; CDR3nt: TGCGCCAGCAAGCTTAATGGCGACACTGAAGCTTTCTTT; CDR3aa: CASKLNGDTEAFF
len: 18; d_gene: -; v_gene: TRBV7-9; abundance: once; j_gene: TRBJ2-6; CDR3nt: TGTGCCAGCAGCTTAAAAGGATCGCAGGTCTCTGGGGCCAACGTCCTGACTTTC; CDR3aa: CASSLKGSQVSGANVLTF